A single sample gave rise to the 22 T cell receptor beta chains below, sequenced in a study of Graves' ophthalmopathy and Graves' hyperthyroidism. Beta-chain TCR CDR3 regions were amplified from RNA transcripts. Second-round multiplex PCR came after a first-round RT-PCR that employed HTBI primers. TCRdb fed the multiplex PCR reads into MiXCR, producing one record per CDR3 protein. The profile shows 580,000 or so distinct CDR3 sequences, less than 40% of them singletons. The sequenced sample consisted of peripheral blood or thyroid tissue (not recorded which). All receptors derive from an adult man with Graves' hyperthyroidism.

This clonotype was found many times. This chain uses TRBV2 with TRBJ1-1, with a weak D call TRBD1 (6 bases). The CDR3 consists of 11 residues. V dropped 7 bases and J dropped 8 bases, with 11 bases sitting between them. Germline V lookup: CDR1 SNHLY, CDR2 FYNNEI. The CDR3 loop reads CASTEDREAFF. CDR3 nucleotides: TGTGCCAGCACCGAAGACAGGGAAGCTTTCTTT.

This clonotype was counted at least ten times. The chain uses TRBV7-9 and TRBJ1-5; 8 bases agree with TRBD1. V lost 4 bases to trimming and J lost 3 bases; unmatched junction nucleotides: 5. The CDR3 is 15 amino acids. Germline V gene lookup returns CDR1 SEHNR and CDR2 FQNEAQ (reference sequence). Here the CDR3 reads CASSSGTGFNQPQHF. CDR3 coding DNA: TGTGCCAGCAGCTCTGGGACAGGATTCAATCAGCCCCAGCATTTT.

V gene TRBV7-8 combines with J gene TRBJ1-5, with a tentative D call TRBD1 (5 bases). Looked up from germline, CDR1 is SGHVS and CDR2 is FQNEAQ. This CDR3 spans 15 amino acids. V lost 1 base to trimming and J lost 6 bases, with 13 bases between them. CDR3 protein: CASSLDSQGLQPQHF. The CDR3 nucleotides read TGTGCCAGCAGCTTAGATAGCCAGGGACTTCAGCCCCAGCATTTT.

This clonotype came up many times. The chain is built from TRBV7-8 and TRBJ1-1; D ambiguous. The CDR3 spans 13 residues. CDR1 is SGHVS and CDR2 is FQNEAQ in the germline V gene. Trimming pared 1 base from V and 4 bases from J, leaving 7 bases between. CDR3: CASSLETVTEAFF. CDR3 DNA: TGTGCCAGCAGCTTAGAAACAGTCACTGAAGCTTTCTTT.

The table lists this clonotype with many counts. The CDR3 loop reads CASSFIGGELFF. In nucleotides, the CDR3 is TGTGCCAGCAGTTTCATCGGGGGGGAACTGTTTTTT. The chain is built from TRBV12-3 or TRBV12-4 and TRBJ1-4, with a weak D call TRBD1 (5 bases). V lost 3 bases, J lost 12 bases, and 11 bases lay in between. The CDR3 covers 12 residues.

The CDR3 region is CASSTGYNEQFF. CDR3 nucleotides: TGTGCCAGTAGCACGGGGTACAATGAGCAGTTCTTC. This chain uses TRBV19 with TRBJ2-1; D may be TRBD2 (5 bases). Trimming shortened V by 6 bases and J by 4 bases, and 7 bases separated the two germline ends. CDR3 length: 12 amino acids. Germline V gene sequence: CDR1 LNHDA, CDR2 SQIVND (reference sequence).

In its sample, this clonotype was seen many times. The rearrangement joins TRBV9 to TRBJ2-7; 9 bases line up with TRBD2. CDR3 length equals 16 residues. Germline V gene data show CDR1 as SGDLS and CDR2 as YYNGEE. The V gene end was trimmed by 0 bases and the J gene end by 5 bases; junction bases not matched to a gene: 9. The CDR3 region has the DNA TGTGCCAGCAGCGTAGGATTAAGCGGGAGGCGGGACGAGCAGTACTTC. It specifies CASSVGLSGRRDEQYF.

In this sample, this clonotype turned up many times. This sequence joins TRBV2 and TRBJ1-2; no reliable D call. V lost 4 bases and J lost 4, with 16 bases in between. CDR1 is SNHLY and CDR2 is FYNNEI in the germline V gene. The CDR3 spans 15 residues. This chain's CDR3 is CASSVPGLKGYGYTF. CDR3 in DNA: TGTGCCAGCAGTGTGCCGGGCCTTAAAGGCTATGGCTACACCTTC.

In the case of this clonotype: A much larger clone differs from this one at a single base, so this may be a read error. The chain links TRBV6-1 to TRBJ2-7; the match to TRBD1 covers 7 bases. V was pared by 5 bases and J by 6 bases, with 7 bases of the junction left unmatched. The CDR3 is 13 residues long. Looked up from germline, CDR1 is MNHNS and CDR2 is SASEGT. In DNA, the CDR3 is TGTGCCAGCAGTCCGGGACAGAGGGGCGAGCAGTACTTC. Its protein product is CASSPGQRGEQYF.

The gene calls are TRBV7-3 and TRBJ1-2; D gene unclear. Germline assignment: CDR1 SGHTA and CDR2 FQGTGA. Between the trimmed V and J ends, which lost 3 bases and 4 bases, there was a span of 9 bases. The CDR3 has 13 amino acids. DNA for the CDR3: TGTGCCAGCAGCTTTAGGCAGCTCTATGGCTACACCTTC. This translates into CASSFRQLYGYTF.

The chain has TRBV7-9 and TRBJ2-7; D is perhaps TRBD1 (5 bases). The CDR3 extends over 15 amino acids. Germline V CDR1 and CDR2: SEHNR, FQNEAQ (reference sequence). Trimming cost V 6 bases and J 0 bases, with 15 bases left between them. CDR3 residues: CASSPSGRDSYEQYF. The CDR3 region has the DNA TGTGCCAGCAGTCCCTCGGGCAGGGACTCCTACGAGCAGTACTTC. The full variable domain, in which reference TRBV7-9 and TRBJ2-7 provide the parts outside the CDR3, is DTGVSQNPRHKITKRGQNVTFRCDPISEHNRLYWYRQTLGQGPEFLTYFQNEAQLEKSRLLSDRFSAERPKGSFSTLEIQRTEQGDSAMYLCASSPSGRDSYEQYFGPGTRLTVT.

The chain employs TRBV11-2 and TRBJ1-5; D is unclear. Germline lookup yields CDR1 SGHAT and CDR2 FQNNGV. The CDR3 contains 14 residues. Trimming removed 1 base at V and 7 bases at J, with 11 bases between. The CDR3, as DNA: TGTGCCAGCAGCTTAGCACCCACGGGGCAGCCCCAGCATTTT. Amino acids: CASSLAPTGQPQHF.

The chain combines TRBV29-1 with TRBJ2-5; 7 bases align to TRBD1. The V and J ends lost 3 bases and 4 bases, in that order; junction bases with no gene match: 8. The CDR3 runs to 14 residues. Germline CDR1 SQVTM, CDR2 ANQGSEA. For the CDR3, the DNA is TGCAGCGTTGACGCTGACAGGGTAGCAGAGACCCAGTACTTC. It translates to CSVDADRVAETQYF. The whole variable domain, remainder taken from reference TRBV29-1 and TRBJ2-5, is SAVISQKPSRDICQRGTSLTIQCQVDSQVTMMFWYRQQPGQSLTLIATANQGSEATYESGFVIDKFPISRPNLTFSTLTVSNMSPEDSSIYLCSVDADRVAETQYFGPGTRLLVL.

This chain links TRBV7-4 with TRBJ2-5, with 7 bases fitting TRBD1. The J call may be incorrect, as the DNA end agrees better with TRBJ2-1. The CDR3 sequence is 16 residues long. Germline V gene data show CDR1 as SGHVT and CDR2 as SQSDAQ. CDR3 bases: TGTGCCAGCAGCAACGCCGACAGGGCAACCTACAATGAGCAGTTCTTC. This gives the protein CASSNADRATYNEQFF.

This clonotype was seen repeatedly, ten times or more. This rearrangement joins TRBV2 to TRBJ1-2; D is ambiguous. This CDR3 is 16 amino acids long. Germline V gives CDR1 SNHLY, CDR2 FYNNEI. V dropped 2 bases and J dropped 3 bases, with 16 bases sitting between them. The CDR3 DNA sequence: TGTGCCAGCAGTGAAACTAATTCGCAGATCTACTATGGCTACACCTTC. This codes for CASSETNSQIYYGYTF.

Regarding this clonotype: The germline gene is not matched at one end of the junction; a read error may be the cause. This chain connects TRBV7-2 to TRBJ2-3; 12 bases are shared with TRBD2. CDR3 size: 12 residues. Germline V gene lookup returns CDR1 SGHTA and CDR2 FQGNSA. DNA of the CDR3: TGTGCCAGCAGCTTAGGACTAGCGGGGGCCCTTTGG. This codes for CASSLGLAGALW. The variable domain in full, with the rest retrieved from reference TRBV7-2 and TRBJ2-3, is GAGVSQSPSNKVTEKGKDVELRCDPISGHTALYWYRQSLGQGLEFLIYFQGNSAPDKSGLPSDRFSAERTGGSVSTLTIQRTQQEDSAVYLCASSLGLAGALWGPGTRLTVL.

As for this clonotype: At one end the junction does not follow the germline gene, possibly because of a read error. The V gene is TRBV19, the J gene TRBJ2-5; 8 bases line up with TRBD2. This CDR3 contains 14 residues. Germline CDR1 reads LNHDA; CDR2 reads SQIVND (reference sequence). The CDR3 DNA reads as TGTGCCAGCTCACCGGGAGGGCCCGGTCCCCCACCAGACTTC. It specifies CASSPGGPGPPPDF.

For this clonotype: One junction end disagrees with the germline gene, perhaps due to a read error. V usage is TRBV28 and J usage is TRBJ1-2, with D maybe TRBD1 (6 bases). This CDR3 is built from 14 residues. Germline CDR1 and CDR2: MDHEN and SYDVKM. The DNA of the CDR3 is TGTGCCAGCAGTCCCCCGTCAGGGGCCTATGGCCACACCTTC. This sequence encodes CASSPPSGAYGHTF.

This clonotype was seen at least ten times. The chain has TRBV27 and TRBJ2-5, with D unclear. With 6 bases removed from V and 7 bases from J, the gap between germline ends came to 18 bases. CDR1 and CDR2 (germline): MNHEY, SMNVEV (reference sequence). This CDR3 has 14 amino acids. CDR3 nucleotides: TGTGCCAGCAGGCCCGCTGAGAGTCCACGGACCCAGTACTTC. Protein: CASRPAESPRTQYF.

On this clonotype: This could be a read error, since a much larger clone is one nucleotide away. This sequence joins TRBV7-9 and TRBJ2-7; TRBD1 matches 10 bases. Germline CDR1 reads SEHNR; CDR2 reads FQNEAQ (reference sequence). The CDR3 is 15 residues long. The ends lost 3 bases at V and 3 bases at J; junction bases unmatched: 5. CDR3 region: CASSFRDRGFYEQYF. CDR3 bases: TGTGCCAGCAGCTTCCGGGACAGGGGCTTCTACGAGCAGTACTTC.

The chain is built from TRBV12-3 or TRBV12-4 and TRBJ2-7, with D possibly TRBD1 on 6 matching bases. CDR3 length: 13 residues. V was pared by 8 bases and J by 5 bases, with 16 bases between. The CDR3 is CASRDTQAHEQYF. DNA of the CDR3: TGTGCCAGCCGGGACACCCAGGCCCACGAGCAGTACTTC.

V gene TRBV2 combines with J gene TRBJ1-4; the D is unclear. The germline gives CDR1 SNHLY, CDR2 FYNNEI. CDR3 length equals 14 residues. Trimming shortened V by 7 bases and J by 6 bases, and 15 bases separated the two germline ends. The CDR3 sequence: CASKREGPDEKLFF. CDR3 sequence (DNA): TGTGCCAGCAAGCGGGAGGGCCCGGATGAAAAACTGTTTTTT.